This section outlines one T cell receptor (beta chain) sequence together with its context. CDR3 length equals 13 residues. Trimming cost V 8 bases and J 7 bases; bases outside gene matches: 8. CDR1 is SGHTA, CDR2 FQGTGA, per germline. These data come from a study of blood T cell repertoires in COVID-19. Background on the study: Whether acute or convalescent, the COVID-19 samples came from the United States, Italy and Spain. The cDNA or gDNA used as material had been derived from T cells, B-cell-depleted T cells, or PBMCs.

Authors' processing steps: Reference gene primer amplification gave estimated nucleated cell counts. Sequenced by immunoSEQ multiplex PCR; TCRdb stores in-frame clones only, minus some. Clonal size and the V and J genes are those of that table, whereas D and trimming came from the DNA. The sample yields about 120,000 clones, 85% seen once. Sequencing was done on a sample of peripheral blood. The receptor comes from a man aged 80 or over with acute or convalescent COVID-19. The chain joins TRBV7-3 to TRBJ2-1, with 7 nucleotides matching TRBD1. As DNA, the CDR3 is TGTGCCAGCGGGAAGGGGGCAGAGAATGAGCAGTTCTTC. Protein product: CASGKGAENEQFF.